What follows is one T cell receptor beta chain and its context. Assay used: immunoSEQ multiplex PCR; TCRdb lists only in-frame clones, some missing. The sample contains about 76,000 clones, about 93% of which appear only once. The sample belongs to a study of brain T cells in children with intractable seizures. Sequencing was limited to surgery cases with top T cell transcript signatures in brain tissue. The specimen comprised peripheral blood, sampled at surgery. The TCR was taken from a boy in the first two years of life with tuberous sclerosis and intractable seizures.

CDR3 nucleotides: TGTGCCAGCAGCCAAGTGACTAGCGGGAGGTACGAGCAGTACTTC. As protein: CASSQVTSGRYEQYF. The rearrangement joins TRBV14 to TRBJ2-7; 13 bases are a match to TRBD2. The CDR3 sequence is 15 residues long. Germline values: CDR1 SGHDN, CDR2 FVKESK. V shed 1 base and J 4 bases; nucleotides not matched to a gene: 1.